This passage covers 16 T cell receptor beta chains from one sample sequenced in a study of blood T cells in healthy people across ages. Together with a sample-barcoded 5' primer, a J-beta primer mix was included in a second PCR lasting about 7 to 11 cycles. TCRdb analysed the 5' RACE reads with MiXCR anew, one entry per CDR3 protein. The table shows nearly 1 million distinct CDR3 sequences, with roughly 51% occurring only once. Sequences were obtained from blood. The receptors stem from a woman aged 55-69 years in good health.

The chain joins TRBV15 to TRBJ2-7; no definite D call. Germline V gene lookup returns CDR1 LNHNV and CDR2 YYDKDF (reference sequence). The CDR3 covers 15 residues. The germline V and J ends were trimmed by 6 bases and 0 bases, with 15 bases remaining between them. CDR3 amino acids: CATSDRAENSYEQYF. For the CDR3, the DNA is TGTGCCACCAGTGACCGGGCGGAGAACTCCTACGAGCAGTACTTC.

This clonotype was seen only a few times. This chain joins TRBV2 and TRBJ2-7; D is perhaps TRBD2 (5 bases). The germline V gene has CDR1 SNHLY and CDR2 FYNNEI. The CDR3 has 12 amino acids. V was clipped by 8 bases and J by 5 bases, with 13 bases between them. Here the CDR3 DNA reads TGTGCCAGCGAGGGTTTAAGGAACGAGCAGTACTTC. Its protein product is CASEGLRNEQYF. The variable domain in full, completed from reference TRBV2 and TRBJ2-7, reads EPEVTQTPSHQVTQMGQEVILRCVPISNHLYFYWYRQILGQKVEFLVSFYNNEISEKSEIFDDQFSVERPDGSNFTLKIRSTKLEDSAMYFCASEGLRNEQYFGPGTRLTVT.

The rearrangement uses TRBV10-3 and TRBJ1-2; no definite D call. Looked up from germline, CDR1 is ENHRY and CDR2 is SYGVKD. Trimming cost V 1 base and J 6 bases, with 9 bases left between them. This CDR3 is 13 amino acids long. The CDR3 DNA sequence: TGTGCCATCAGTGAGTTTGCAGACAATGGCTACACCTTC. Residues: CAISEFADNGYTF.

J is TRBJ2-1 and V is TRBV2, with a tentative D call TRBD2 (6 bases). CDR1 and CDR2 from the germline V gene are SNHLY and FYNNEI. The CDR3 contains 14 residues. The V end lost 0 bases, the J end lost 3 bases, and 6 bases lay between the germline ends. CDR3 residues: CASSEAGLYNEQFF. DNA for the CDR3: TGTGCCAGCAGTGAAGCGGGACTCTACAATGAGCAGTTCTTC. Filled out from reference TRBV2 and TRBJ2-1, the complete variable domain reads EPEVTQTPSHQVTQMGQEVILRCVPISNHLYFYWYRQILGQKVEFLVSFYNNEISEKSEIFDDQFSVERPDGSNFTLKIRSTKLEDSAMYFCASSEAGLYNEQFFGPGTRLTVL.

The gene calls are TRBV20-1 and TRBJ2-3; the D is unclear. From germline, CDR1 is DFQATT and CDR2 SNEGSKA (reference sequence). This CDR3 has 12 amino acids. Written as DNA, the CDR3 is TGCACTGCCACAAGAACCACAGATACGCAGTATTTT. It codes for CTATRTTDTQYF.

On this clonotype itself: One end of the junction varies from germline; a read error may be responsible. The CDR3 here is CSALSGTGGNKQFF. The CDR3 DNA follows: TGCAGTGCTCTGTCCGGGACAGGGGGCAATAAGCAGTTCTTC. The V gene is TRBV20-1, the J gene TRBJ2-1, with 12 bases matching TRBD1. In germline, CDR1 is DFQATT, CDR2 SNEGSKA (reference sequence). The CDR3 extends over 14 amino acids.

As for this clonotype: A much larger clone sits a single nucleotide away, making a read error possible. The J gene is TRBJ2-6, the V gene TRBV6-5, with 7 bases identical to TRBD2. J was trimmed by 0 bases and V by 4 bases; bases with no gene match: 9. Germline values: CDR1 MNHEY, CDR2 SVGAGI. The CDR3 contains 18 residues. The CDR3 DNA sequence: TGTGCCAGCAGTTCGGCTAGCGGAATTTGCTCTGGGGCCAACGTCCTGACTTTC. Translating it yields CASSSASGICSGANVLTF.

CDR3 DNA sequence: TGCGCCAGCAGTGAAGGATTCGAGCAGTACTTC. Translating it yields CASSEGFEQYF. The chain recombines TRBV10-2 with TRBJ2-5, with D hard to call. The J call may be mistaken, given a closer DNA end match to TRBJ2-7. Germline CDR1 and CDR2: WSHSY and SAAADI. This CDR3 contains 11 residues.

CDR3 region: CASSGQGAHEQYF. CDR3 in DNA: TGTGCCAGCAGTGGACAGGGGGCCCACGAGCAGTACTTC. J is TRBJ2-7 and V is TRBV27, with 11 bases matching TRBD1. The junction had 2 bases not matched to a gene; V was cut back by 5 bases and J by 5 bases. Germline V gene lookup returns CDR1 MNHEY and CDR2 SMNVEV (reference sequence). This CDR3 has 13 residues.

The chain couples TRBV6-2 or TRBV6-3 to TRBJ2-4; tentatively, D is TRBD2 (6 bases). The length of the CDR3 is 13 residues. CDR1 and CDR2 from the germline V gene are MNHEY and SVGEGT. Between the trimmed V and J ends, which lost 5 bases and 7 bases, there was a span of 12 bases. CDR3 in amino acids: CASSLGGSNIQYF. The CDR3 nucleotides are TGTGCCAGCAGTCTTGGAGGGAGCAACATTCAGTACTTC.

The rearrangement joins TRBV6-5 to TRBJ2-1; 8 bases map to TRBD2. This CDR3 comprises 16 residues. Germline CDR1 is MNHEY and CDR2 is SVGAGI. The V and J ends lost 8 bases and 6 bases, in that order; junction bases with no gene match: 15. CDR3 DNA: TGTGCCAGCCGGGTTGACAGGACTAGCCTAAGCAATGAGCAGTTCTTC. Its protein product is CASRVDRTSLSNEQFF.

This clonotype was seen more than once but under ten times. The V gene is TRBV29-1, the J gene TRBJ2-3; TRBD2 matches 14 bases. The CDR3 totals 16 residues. V gave up 4 bases and J gave up 2 bases; unmatched junction bases: 5. CDR1 and CDR2 (germline): SQVTM, ANQGSEA. The CDR3 here is CSVAGLAGVYTDTQYF. CDR3 in DNA: TGCAGCGTTGCGGGACTAGCGGGAGTGTACACAGATACGCAGTATTTT.

The J gene is TRBJ1-6, the V gene TRBV6-1; D call uncertain. Germline V gene sequence: CDR1 MNHNS, CDR2 SASEGT. The CDR3 loop spans 11 amino acids. V shed 8 bases and J shed 8 bases, with 7 bases lying between them. The CDR3 DNA sequence: TGTGCCAGCGGGCCTGATTCACCCCTCCACTTT. Amino acid sequence: CASGPDSPLHF.

This clonotype was counted a few times. The J gene is TRBJ2-7, the V gene TRBV3-1; a possible D gene is TRBD1 (6 bases). Germline V gene data show CDR1 as LGHDT and CDR2 as YNNKEL (reference sequence). This CDR3 contains 15 residues. Trimming shortened V by 1 base and J by 4 bases, and 14 bases separated the two germline ends. This CDR3 is CASSQGARTAYEQYF. The CDR3 coding sequence is TGTGCCAGCAGCCAAGGAGCTAGGACAGCGTACGAGCAGTACTTC.

V gene TRBV4-1 combines with J gene TRBJ2-7; TRBD1 or TRBD2 may be the D gene (5 bases each). The CDR3 has 13 residues. Trimming took off 7 bases at V and 1 base at J, with 11 bases between the two ends. CDR1 MGHRA and CDR2 YSYEKL come from the germline V gene. CDR3 in DNA: TGCGCCAGCAACTCGGGGCCATCCTACGAGCAGTACTTC. Translated, it gives CASNSGPSYEQYF.

By frequency in the sample, this clonotype is medium-sized. Its ends do not fully match the called genes, so a read error is possible. This sequence joins TRBV25-1 and TRBJ2-6; D not certain. In germline, CDR1 is MGHDK, CDR2 SYGVNS. The CDR3 sequence is 13 residues long. DNA for the CDR3: TGCGCCAGCAGTGGCTCTGGGGCCAACGTCCTGACTTTC. It codes for CASSGSGANVLTF. Drawing the rest from reference TRBV25-1 and TRBJ2-6, the complete variable domain is EADIYQTPRYLVIGTGKKITLECSQTMGHDKMYWYQQDPGMELHLIHYSYGVNSTEKGDLSSESTVSRIRTEHFPLTLESARPSHTSQYLCASSGSGANVLTFGAGSRLTVL.